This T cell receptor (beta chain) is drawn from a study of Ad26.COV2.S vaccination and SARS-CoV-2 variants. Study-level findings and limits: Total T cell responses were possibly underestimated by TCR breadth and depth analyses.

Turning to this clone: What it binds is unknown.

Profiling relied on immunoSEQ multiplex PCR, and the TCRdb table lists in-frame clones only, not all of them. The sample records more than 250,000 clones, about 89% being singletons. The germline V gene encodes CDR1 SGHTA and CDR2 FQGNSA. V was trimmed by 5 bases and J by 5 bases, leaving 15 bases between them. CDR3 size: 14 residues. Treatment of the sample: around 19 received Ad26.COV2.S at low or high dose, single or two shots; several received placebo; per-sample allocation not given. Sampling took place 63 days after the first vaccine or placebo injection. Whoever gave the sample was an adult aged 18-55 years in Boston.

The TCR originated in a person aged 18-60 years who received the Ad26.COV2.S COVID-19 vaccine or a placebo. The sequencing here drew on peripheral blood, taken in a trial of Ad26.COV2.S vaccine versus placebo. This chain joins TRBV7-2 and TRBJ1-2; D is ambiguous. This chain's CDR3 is CASSAGSGSYGYTF. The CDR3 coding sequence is TGTGCCAGCAGCGCGGGGTCAGGATCTTATGGCTACACCTTC.